What follows are 12 T cell receptor beta chains derived from one specimen sequenced in a study of Ad26.COV2.S vaccination and SARS-CoV-2 variants. Treatment meaning: some 19 received Ad26.COV2.S at low or high dose, single or two shots; 5 received placebo; per-sample allocation not given. Samples came from day 63 after the first vaccine or placebo injection. Clones were read by immunoSEQ multiplex PCR, and TCRdb kept only the in-frame ones, dropping some. Here the sample spans 350,000 to 500,000 clones, 75% to 95% being singletons. Here the sequenced sample was peripheral blood, taken in a trial of Ad26.COV2.S vaccine versus placebo. These receptors were obtained from a person between 18 and 65 years old who received the Ad26.COV2.S COVID-19 vaccine or a placebo.

The chain links TRBV6-2 or TRBV6-3 to TRBJ2-7, with a tentative D call TRBD1 (6 bases). CDR3 length equals 14 residues. Germline-derived CDR1 and CDR2 are MNHEY and SVGEGT. Trimming cost V 2 bases and J 0 bases, with 8 bases left between them. CDR3 protein: CASSYGQISYEQYF. CDR3 bases: TGTGCCAGCAGTTACGGACAGATCTCCTACGAGCAGTACTTC.

The gene calls are TRBV7-2 and TRBJ2-7; a weak D match, TRBD2 (6 bases). The CDR3 has 14 residues. Germline V gene lookup returns CDR1 SGHTA and CDR2 FQGNSA. Trimming left V 4 bases short and J 0 bases short, with 10 bases between. For the CDR3, the DNA is TGTGCCAGCAGCTCTAGCGTCTACTCCTACGAGCAGTACTTC. This codes for CASSSSVYSYEQYF.

The chain has TRBV29-1 and TRBJ1-4, with no clear D. The V gene's germline CDR1 is SQVTM and CDR2 ANQGSEA. The CDR3 runs to 15 residues. With 7 bases removed from V and 3 bases from J, the gap between germline ends came to 18 bases. CDR3 DNA sequence: TGCAGCGCCTCCGGGGTAGGACGGTCTAATGAAAAACTGTTTTTT. This codes for CSASGVGRSNEKLFF.

This clone has a handful of counts. The rearrangement uses TRBV30 and TRBJ1-3; D unclear. From germline, CDR1 is GTSNPN and CDR2 SVGIG (reference sequence). Trimming shortened V by 1 base and J by 3 bases, and 4 bases separated the two germline ends. The CDR3 has 12 amino acids. DNA for the CDR3: TGTGCCTGGAGTGCATTTGGAAACACCATATATTTT. Translated: CAWSAFGNTIYF.

This clone was detected once. This chain uses TRBV3-1 (or the pseudogene TRBV3-2) with TRBJ2-7; D ambiguous. From germline, CDR1 is LGHDT and CDR2 YNNKEL (reference sequence). The CDR3 spans 13 residues. V lost 4 bases, J lost 3 bases, and 10 bases lay in between. CDR3 DNA: TGTGCCAGCAGCCCCAAGGTTTTCTACGAGCAGTACTTC. It codes for CASSPKVFYEQYF.

The chain combines TRBV7-8 with TRBJ1-1; D uncertain. This CDR3 is built from 12 residues. CDR1 and CDR2 (germline): SGHVS, FQNEAQ. Trimming shortened V by 1 base and J by 6 bases, and 6 bases separated the two germline ends. CDR3 in amino acids: CASSLDGPEAFF. The CDR3 DNA follows: TGTGCCAGCAGCTTAGACGGTCCTGAAGCTTTCTTT.

The chain employs TRBV4-3 and TRBJ2-1, with TRBD2 matching over 9 bases. Germline V CDR1 and CDR2: LGHNA, YSLEER. The J segment lost 4 bases and the V segment lost 0 bases, leaving 4 bases of the junction unmatched. This CDR3 comprises 16 residues. CDR3 in DNA: TGCGCCAGCAGCCAAGATTCCCTAGCGGGATACAATGAGCAGTTCTTC. The encoded protein is CASSQDSLAGYNEQFF.

The genes are TRBV5-1 and TRBJ1-4; D is uncertain. This CDR3 comprises 14 residues. Germline V gives CDR1 SGHRS, CDR2 YFSETQ. V was cut by 1 base and J by 8 bases, with 12 bases left in between. This CDR3 reads CASSLSGSREKLFF. The CDR3 region has the DNA TGCGCCAGCAGCTTGAGCGGATCGAGGGAAAAACTGTTTTTT. The variable domain in full, with the rest retrieved from reference TRBV5-1 and TRBJ1-4, is KAGVTQTPRYLIKTRGQQVTLSCSPISGHRSVSWYQQTPGQGLQFLFEYFSETQRNKGNFPGRFSGRQFSNSRSEMNVSTLELGDSALYLCASSLSGSREKLFFGSGTQLSVL.

The chain is built from TRBV5-1 and TRBJ1-5, with 7 bases fitting TRBD1. Germline V lookup: CDR1 SGHRS, CDR2 YFSETQ. This CDR3 is built from 16 residues. V trimming: 4 bases; J trimming: 6 bases; junction bases outside the gene matches: 13. The CDR3: CASSPEGRGPGQPQHF. The CDR3 nucleotides read TGCGCCAGCAGCCCTGAAGGGAGGGGGCCGGGTCAGCCCCAGCATTTT.

This rearrangement joins TRBV6-2 or TRBV6-3 to TRBJ2-1; 7 positions agree with TRBD2. This CDR3 has 16 residues. V shed 5 bases and J 3 bases; nucleotides not matched to a gene: 10. CDR1 and CDR2 from the germline V gene are MNHEY and SVGEGT. CDR3 loop: CASSPLRAGDYNEQFF. The CDR3 coding sequence is TGTGCCAGCAGTCCCCTTCGGGCGGGGGACTACAATGAGCAGTTCTTC.

This rearrangement joins TRBV11-1 to TRBJ2-7; either TRBD1 or TRBD2 may fit D (7 bases each). Trimming cost V 5 bases and J 3 bases, with 11 bases left between them. Germline V lookup: CDR1 SGHAT, CDR2 FQDESV (reference sequence). This CDR3 comprises 13 residues. CDR3 bases: TGTGCCAGCAGCCAGGGGGAGGGCTACGAGCAGTACTTC. This translates into CASSQGEGYEQYF.

The sample holds one count of this clone. This chain connects TRBV27 to TRBJ2-3; D call uncertain. This CDR3 has 15 amino acids. Per the germline V gene, CDR1 is MNHEY and CDR2 is SMNVEV (reference sequence). Trimming removed 0 bases at V and 2 bases at J, with 9 bases between. In nucleotides, the CDR3 is TGTGCCAGCAGTTTATCCCCGGCGGACACAGATACGCAGTATTTT. Encoded protein: CASSLSPADTDTQYF.